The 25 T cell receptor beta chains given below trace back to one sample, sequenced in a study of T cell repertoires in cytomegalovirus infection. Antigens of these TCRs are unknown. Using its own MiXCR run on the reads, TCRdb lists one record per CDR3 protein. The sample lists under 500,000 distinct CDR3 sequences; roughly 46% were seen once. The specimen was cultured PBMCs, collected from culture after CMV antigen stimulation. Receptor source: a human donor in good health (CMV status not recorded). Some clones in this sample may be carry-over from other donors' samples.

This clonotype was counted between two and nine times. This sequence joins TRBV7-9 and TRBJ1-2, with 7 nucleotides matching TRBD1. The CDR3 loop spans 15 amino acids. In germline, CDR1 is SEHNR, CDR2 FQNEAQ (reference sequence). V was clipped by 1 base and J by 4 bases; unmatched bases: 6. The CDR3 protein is CASSLGGTETYGYTF. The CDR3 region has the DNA TGTGCCAGCAGCTTAGGAGGGACAGAGACCTATGGCTACACCTTC.

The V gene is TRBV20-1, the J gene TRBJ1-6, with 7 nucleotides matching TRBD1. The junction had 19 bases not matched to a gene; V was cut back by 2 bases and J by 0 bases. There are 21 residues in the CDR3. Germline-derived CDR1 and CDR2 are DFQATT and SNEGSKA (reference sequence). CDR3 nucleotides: TGCAGTGCTAGAACCGGTCAACCTTTGTCGGACAGGAGCTCCTATAATTCACCCCTCCACTTT. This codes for CSARTGQPLSDRSSYNSPLHF.

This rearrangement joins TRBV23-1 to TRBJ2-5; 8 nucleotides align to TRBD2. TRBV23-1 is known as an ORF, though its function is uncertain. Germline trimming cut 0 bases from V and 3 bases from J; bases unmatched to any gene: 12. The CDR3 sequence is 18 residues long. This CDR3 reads CASSQSGVAGSAEETQYF. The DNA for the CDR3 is TGCGCCAGCAGTCAATCAGGGGTAGCGGGGAGTGCCGAAGAGACCCAGTACTTC.

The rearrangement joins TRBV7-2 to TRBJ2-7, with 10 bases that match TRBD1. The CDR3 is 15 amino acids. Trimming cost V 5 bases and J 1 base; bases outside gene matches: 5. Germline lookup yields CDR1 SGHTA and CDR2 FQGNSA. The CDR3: CASSRGGQGSYEQYF. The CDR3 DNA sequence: TGTGCCAGCAGCCGAGGGGGACAGGGGTCCTACGAGCAGTACTTC.

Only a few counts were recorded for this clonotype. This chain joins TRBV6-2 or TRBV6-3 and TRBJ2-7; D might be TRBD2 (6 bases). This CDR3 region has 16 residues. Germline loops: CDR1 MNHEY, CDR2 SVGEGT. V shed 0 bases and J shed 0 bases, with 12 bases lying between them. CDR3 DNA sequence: TGTGCCAGCAGTTACTCGGGGACTGCTTCCTCCTACGAGCAGTACTTC. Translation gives CASSYSGTASSYEQYF.

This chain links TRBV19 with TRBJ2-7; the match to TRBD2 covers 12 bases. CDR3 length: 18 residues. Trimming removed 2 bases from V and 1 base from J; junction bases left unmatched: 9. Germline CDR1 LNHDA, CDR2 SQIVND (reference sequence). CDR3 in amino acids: CASSIRTSGTLFSYEQYF. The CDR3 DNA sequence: TGTGCCAGTAGTATACGGACTAGCGGGACCCTCTTTTCCTACGAGCAGTACTTC. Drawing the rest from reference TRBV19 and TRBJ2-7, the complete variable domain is DGGITQSPKYLFRKEGQNVTLSCEQNLNHDAMYWYRQDPGQGLRLIYYSQIVNDFQKGDIAEGYSVSREKKESFPLTVTSAQKNPTAFYLCASSIRTSGTLFSYEQYFGPGTRLTVT.

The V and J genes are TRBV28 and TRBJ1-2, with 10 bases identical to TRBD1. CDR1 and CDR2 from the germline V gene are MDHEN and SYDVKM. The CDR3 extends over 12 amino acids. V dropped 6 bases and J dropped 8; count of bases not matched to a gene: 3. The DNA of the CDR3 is TGTGCCAGCAGGGGACAGGGGATGGGCTACACCTTC. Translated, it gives CASRGQGMGYTF.

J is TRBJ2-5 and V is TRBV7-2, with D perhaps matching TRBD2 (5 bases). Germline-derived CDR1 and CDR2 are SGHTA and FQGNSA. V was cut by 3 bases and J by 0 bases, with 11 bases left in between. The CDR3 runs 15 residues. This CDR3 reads CASSLSSRYQETQYF. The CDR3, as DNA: TGTGCCAGCAGCTTGTCTAGCCGGTACCAAGAGACCCAGTACTTC.

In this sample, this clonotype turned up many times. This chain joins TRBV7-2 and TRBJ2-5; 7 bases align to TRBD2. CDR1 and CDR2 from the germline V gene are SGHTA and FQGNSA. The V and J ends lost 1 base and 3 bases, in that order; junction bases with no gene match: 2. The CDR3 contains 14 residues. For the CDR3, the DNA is TGTGCCAGCAGCTTAGTTGGGGGGGAAGAGACCCAGTACTTC. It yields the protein CASSLVGGEETQYF.

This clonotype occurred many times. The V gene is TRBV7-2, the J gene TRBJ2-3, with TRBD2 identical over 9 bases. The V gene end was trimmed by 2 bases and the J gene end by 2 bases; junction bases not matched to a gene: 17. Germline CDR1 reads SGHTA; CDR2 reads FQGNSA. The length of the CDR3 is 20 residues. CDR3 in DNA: TGTGCCAGCAGCTTAAAACGGGCTAGCGGGGTTCTCTTCCCCACAGATACGCAGTATTTT. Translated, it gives CASSLKRASGVLFPTDTQYF.

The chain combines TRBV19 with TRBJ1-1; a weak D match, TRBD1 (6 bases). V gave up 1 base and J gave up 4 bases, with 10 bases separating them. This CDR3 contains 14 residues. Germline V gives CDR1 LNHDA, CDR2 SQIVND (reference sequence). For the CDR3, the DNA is TGTGCCAGTAGTATAGGTGGCAGGGGCACTGAAGCTTTCTTT. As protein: CASSIGGRGTEAFF.

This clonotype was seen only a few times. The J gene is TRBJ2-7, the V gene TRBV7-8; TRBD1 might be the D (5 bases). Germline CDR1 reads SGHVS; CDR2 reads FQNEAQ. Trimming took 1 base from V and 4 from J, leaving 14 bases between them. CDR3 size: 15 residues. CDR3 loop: CASSLGRDRAYEQYF. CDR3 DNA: TGTGCCAGCAGCTTAGGTCGAGACAGAGCGTACGAGCAGTACTTC.

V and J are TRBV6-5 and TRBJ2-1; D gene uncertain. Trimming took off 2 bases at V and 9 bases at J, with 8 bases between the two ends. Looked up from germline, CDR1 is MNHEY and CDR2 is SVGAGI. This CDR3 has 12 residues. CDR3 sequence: CASSYPHIEQFF. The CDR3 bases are TGTGCCAGCAGTTACCCGCACATTGAGCAGTTCTTC.

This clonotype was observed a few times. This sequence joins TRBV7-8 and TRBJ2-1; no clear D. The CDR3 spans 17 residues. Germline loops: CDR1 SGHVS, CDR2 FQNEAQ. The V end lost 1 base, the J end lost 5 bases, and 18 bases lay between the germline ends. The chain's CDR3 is CASSLVSSPSLNNEQFF. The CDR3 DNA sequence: TGTGCCAGCAGCTTAGTCTCCAGCCCGTCTCTTAACAATGAGCAGTTCTTC.

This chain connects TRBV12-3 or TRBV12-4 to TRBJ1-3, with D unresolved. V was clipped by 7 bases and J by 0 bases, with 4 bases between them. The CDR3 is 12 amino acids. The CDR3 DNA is TGTGCCAGCACCTACTCTGGAAACACCATATATTTT. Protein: CASTYSGNTIYF.

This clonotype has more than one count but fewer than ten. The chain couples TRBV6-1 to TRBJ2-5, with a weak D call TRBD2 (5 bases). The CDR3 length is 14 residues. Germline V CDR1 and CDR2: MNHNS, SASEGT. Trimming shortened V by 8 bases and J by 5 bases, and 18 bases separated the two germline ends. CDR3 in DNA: TGTGCCAGCTGCCCCTTCATGGGAGCTGAGACCCAGTACTTC. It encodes CASCPFMGAETQYF.

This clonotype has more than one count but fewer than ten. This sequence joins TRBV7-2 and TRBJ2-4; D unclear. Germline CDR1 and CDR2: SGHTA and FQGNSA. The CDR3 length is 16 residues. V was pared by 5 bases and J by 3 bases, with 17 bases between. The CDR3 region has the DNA TGTGCCAGCAGCCGTTGGGGAACTATTGGCAAAAACATTCAGTACTTC. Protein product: CASSRWGTIGKNIQYF.

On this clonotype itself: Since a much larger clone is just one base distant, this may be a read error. CDR3 in amino acids: CASTRDSNETGANVLTF. In DNA, the CDR3 is TGTGCCAGCACGAGGGACTCCAACGAGACTGGGGCCAACGTCCTGACTTTC. The chain recombines TRBV7-2 with TRBJ2-6, with a weak D call TRBD2 (6 bases). Germline V gene lookup returns CDR1 SGHTA and CDR2 FQGNSA. Deletions cut 7 bases from V and 2 bases from J, with 18 bases between. This CDR3 contains 17 residues. Filled out from reference TRBV7-2 and TRBJ2-6, the complete variable domain reads GAGVSQSPSNKVTEKGKDVELRCDPISGHTALYWYRQSLGQGLEFLIYFQGNSAPDKSGLPSDRFSAERTGGSVSTLTIQRTQQEDSAVYLCASTRDSNETGANVLTFGAGSRLTVL.

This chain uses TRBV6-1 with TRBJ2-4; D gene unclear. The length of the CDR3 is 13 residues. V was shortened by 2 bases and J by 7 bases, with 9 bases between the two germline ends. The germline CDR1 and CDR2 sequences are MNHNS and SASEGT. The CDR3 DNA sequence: TGTGCCAGCAGTGAACGGACGGCGAACATTCAGTACTTC. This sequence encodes CASSERTANIQYF.

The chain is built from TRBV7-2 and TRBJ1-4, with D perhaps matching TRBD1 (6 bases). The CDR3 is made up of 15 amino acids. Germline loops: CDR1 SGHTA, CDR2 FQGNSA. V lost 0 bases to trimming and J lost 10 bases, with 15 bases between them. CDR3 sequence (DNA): TGTGCCAGCAGCTTAGCGTGGGGGCAGCGGGGAAAACTGTTTTTT. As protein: CASSLAWGQRGKLFF. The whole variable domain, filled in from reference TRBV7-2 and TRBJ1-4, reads GAGVSQSPSNKVTEKGKDVELRCDPISGHTALYWYRQSLGQGLEFLIYFQGNSAPDKSGLPSDRFSAERTGGSVSTLTIQRTQQEDSAVYLCASSLAWGQRGKLFFGSGTQLSVL.

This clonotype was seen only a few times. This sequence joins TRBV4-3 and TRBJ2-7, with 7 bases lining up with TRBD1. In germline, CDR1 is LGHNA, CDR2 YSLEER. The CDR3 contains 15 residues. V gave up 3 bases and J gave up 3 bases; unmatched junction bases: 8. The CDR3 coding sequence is TGCGCCAGCAGCCAGGGTCGGGGACAGTTCTACGAGCAGTACTTC. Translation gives CASSQGRGQFYEQYF.

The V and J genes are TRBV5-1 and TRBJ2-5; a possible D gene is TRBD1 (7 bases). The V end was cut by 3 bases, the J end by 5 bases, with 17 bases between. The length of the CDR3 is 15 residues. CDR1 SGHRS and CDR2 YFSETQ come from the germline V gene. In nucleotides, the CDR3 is TGCGCCAGCAGCTCCGGGACGGCAGGGGGGGAGACCCAGTACTTC. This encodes CASSSGTAGGETQYF.

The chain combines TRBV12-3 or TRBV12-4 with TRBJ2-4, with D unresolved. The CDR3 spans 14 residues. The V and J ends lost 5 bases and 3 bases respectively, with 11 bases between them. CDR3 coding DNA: TGTGCCAGCAGTCCACCGGGCTTCAAAAACATTCAGTACTTC. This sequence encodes CASSPPGFKNIQYF.

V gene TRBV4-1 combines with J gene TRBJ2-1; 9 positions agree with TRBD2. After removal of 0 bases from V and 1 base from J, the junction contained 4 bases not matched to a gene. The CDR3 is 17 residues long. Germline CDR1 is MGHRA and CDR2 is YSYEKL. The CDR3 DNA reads TGCGCCAGCAGCCAAGACTCTAGCGGGGATTCCTACAATGAGCAGTTCTTC. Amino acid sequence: CASSQDSSGDSYNEQFF.

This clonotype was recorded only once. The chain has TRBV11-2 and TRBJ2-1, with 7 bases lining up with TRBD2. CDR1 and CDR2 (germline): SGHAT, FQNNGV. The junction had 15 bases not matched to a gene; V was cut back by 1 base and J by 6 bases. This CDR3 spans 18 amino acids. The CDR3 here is CASSLGRGTIFPPNEQFF. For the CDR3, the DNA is TGTGCCAGCAGCTTAGGCAGAGGGACTATCTTTCCCCCCAATGAGCAGTTCTTC.